The TCR beta chain under discussion was sequenced for a study of T cell clonotyping in hematopoietic cell transplantation. Profiling relied on immunoSEQ multiplex PCR, and the TCRdb table lists in-frame clones only, not all of them. This table has around 7,000 clones, 98% appearing once. The CDR3 loop spans 17 amino acids. Germline CDR1 reads LNHDA; CDR2 reads SQIVND (reference sequence). The germline V and J ends were trimmed by 6 bases and 0 bases, with 21 bases remaining between them. Blood collection times were about day -28 and days 30, 100, 180 posttransplant. Broader study findings: Cells were unsorted, so CD4 and CD8 contributions were not separated. Broader posttransplant TCR repertoire diversity was predicted by graft donor and pretransplant recipient Inverse Simpson Index values. Recipient TCR diversity dropped after transplant; expanded clonotypes rose from day 30 to 180.

A word on this clone: Its antigen is not identified.

V and J are TRBV19 and TRBJ2-7; perhaps D is TRBD1 or TRBD2 (6 bases each). This receptor was identified in a male patient between 60 and 69 years old who had an allogeneic stem cell transplant from a related donor, so the T cells may come from the graft donor. Some clones in this sample may be carry-over from other donors' samples. The specimen was PBMCs, collected 30 days after allogeneic stem cell transplant. CDR3 amino acids: CASSPGGLGRSSYEQYF. CDR3 DNA: TGTGCCAGTAGCCCCGGGGGCTTGGGCCGTAGCTCCTACGAGCAGTACTTC.